The 15 T cell receptor beta chains given below trace back to one sample, sequenced in a study of shared T cell receptors in the human thymus. Profiled with immunoSEQ multiplex PCR; TCRdb holds only in-frame clones, not every one. The table includes hundreds of thousands of clones, around 87% detected once. These same records also appear under a second study, on human thymus T cells.

Sequencing input: thymocytes. These receptors were obtained from a boy in the first two years of life with a congenital heart defect.

The V gene is TRBV7-9, the J gene TRBJ2-7; 12 bases map to TRBD2. Germline CDR1 and CDR2: SEHNR and FQNEAQ (reference sequence). The CDR3 is made up of 15 amino acids. Trimming took 4 bases from V and 4 from J; bases not matched to a gene: 5. The CDR3 sequence is CASSSRLAGGYEQYF. The CDR3, as DNA: TGTGCCAGCAGCTCTCGCCTAGCGGGAGGGTACGAGCAGTACTTC.

V gene TRBV28 combines with J gene TRBJ2-7; 9 bases align to TRBD2. The CDR3 extends over 15 amino acids. CDR1 is MDHEN, CDR2 SYDVKM, per germline. The V segment lost 9 bases and the J segment 3 bases; nucleotides outside the gene matches: 12. The CDR3 nucleotides are TGTGCCAGTGATACGGCGGGAGGGCCTATCTACGAGCAGTACTTC. It is translated as CASDTAGGPIYEQYF.

The chain uses TRBV6-5 and TRBJ2-2; 9 bases align to TRBD1. After removal of 6 bases from V and 5 bases from J, the junction contained 7 bases not matched to a gene. Germline values: CDR1 MNHEY, CDR2 SVGAGI. The CDR3 extends over 15 amino acids. In DNA form, the CDR3 reads TGTGCCAGCAGAACCGGGACAGGGTTAACCGGGGAGCTGTTTTTT. Its protein product is CASRTGTGLTGELFF.

V usage is TRBV5-6 and J usage is TRBJ1-1, with 8 bases identical to TRBD1. In germline, CDR1 is SGHDT, CDR2 YYEEEE. Unmatched junction bases numbered 20, after V lost 6 bases and J lost 1 base. There are 19 residues in the CDR3. The CDR3, as DNA: TGTGCCAGCACCCCGTCCCGGGACAGGTTCACCGGTCGGAACACTGAAGCTTTCTTT. The encoded protein is CASTPSRDRFTGRNTEAFF.

This clone appeared a few times. The CDR3 reads CASSQERSLGLAGGPGYNEQFF. CDR3 bases: TGCGCCAGCAGCCAAGAGAGGTCCTTGGGACTAGCGGGGGGGCCTGGGTACAATGAGCAGTTCTTC. The chain employs TRBV4-3 and TRBJ2-1, with 16 bases that match TRBD2. Looked up from germline, CDR1 is LGHNA and CDR2 is YSLEER. The junction had 15 bases not matched to a gene; V was cut back by 0 bases and J by 4 bases. CDR3 length: 22 residues.

The V gene is TRBV19, the J gene TRBJ2-3, with D possibly TRBD1 on 6 matching bases. CDR3 length equals 18 residues. Per germline, CDR1 LNHDA and CDR2 SQIVND (reference sequence). Deletions cut 5 bases from V and 6 bases from J, with 27 bases between. The DNA for the CDR3 is TGTGCCAGTAGTTCTTCAGGTTTCGGGACATCATATAGGGATACGCAGTATTTT. It is translated as CASSSSGFGTSYRDTQYF. The variable domain in full, completed from reference TRBV19 and TRBJ2-3, reads DGGITQSPKYLFRKEGQNVTLSCEQNLNHDAMYWYRQDPGQGLRLIYYSQIVNDFQKGDIAEGYSVSREKKESFPLTVTSAQKNPTAFYLCASSSSGFGTSYRDTQYFGPGTRLTVL.

V usage is TRBV19 and J usage is TRBJ1-1; D possibly corresponds to TRBD1 (5 bases). The V end lost 8 bases, the J end lost 4 bases, and 20 bases lay between the germline ends. The CDR3 runs to 15 residues. Germline values: CDR1 LNHDA, CDR2 SQIVND (reference sequence). The CDR3 reads CASAIRKGAPTEAFF. Here the CDR3 DNA reads TGTGCCAGTGCAATAAGGAAAGGGGCCCCCACTGAAGCTTTCTTT.

V usage is TRBV6-5 and J usage is TRBJ1-5, with TRBD1 matching 11 bases. The CDR3 runs 15 residues. Per the germline V gene, CDR1 is MNHEY and CDR2 is SVGAGI. V was pared by 6 bases and J by 7 bases, with 8 bases of the junction left unmatched. The CDR3 spells CASSKGQGARQPQHF. The CDR3 nucleotides are TGTGCCAGCAGCAAAGGACAGGGGGCTAGGCAGCCCCAGCATTTT.

The chain combines TRBV4-1 with TRBJ2-2, with D maybe TRBD2 (5 bases). The CDR3 totals 16 residues. Per germline, CDR1 MGHRA and CDR2 YSYEKL. V lost 3 bases, J lost 2 bases, and 13 bases lay in between. The CDR3 DNA reads as TGCGCCAGCAGCCACGATGGCGAGGGTAACACCGGGGAGCTGTTTTTT. This sequence encodes CASSHDGEGNTGELFF.

The chain has TRBV29-1 and TRBJ2-7; perhaps TRBD1 as D (5 bases). Germline CDR1 reads SQVTM; CDR2 reads ANQGSEA. V was clipped by 4 bases and J by 2 bases, with 15 bases between them. The CDR3 loop spans 14 amino acids. This CDR3 reads CSVVEAGLPYEQYF. CDR3 DNA: TGCAGCGTTGTCGAGGCAGGGTTGCCCTACGAGCAGTACTTC.

The J gene is TRBJ2-2, the V gene TRBV14; unclear D gene. The CDR3 has 14 amino acids. Trimming took 0 bases from V and 4 from J, leaving 6 bases between them. Germline-derived CDR1 and CDR2 are SGHDN and FVKESK. CDR3 loop: CASSQEQLTGELFF. The CDR3 DNA sequence: TGTGCCAGCAGCCAAGAACAGCTCACCGGGGAGCTGTTTTTT.

This rearrangement joins TRBV5-1 to TRBJ1-2; possible D gene TRBD1, 5 bases. V lost 2 bases and J 6 bases, leaving 11 bases between the germline ends. Per the germline V gene, CDR1 is SGHRS and CDR2 is YFSETQ. There are 13 residues in the CDR3. The CDR3 sequence: CASSFPGLNGYTF. CDR3 nucleotide sequence: TGCGCCAGCAGCTTCCCAGGGCTTAATGGCTACACCTTC.

J is TRBJ2-5 and V is TRBV7-2, with 10 positions matching TRBD2. Germline trimming cut 3 bases from V and 5 bases from J; bases unmatched to any gene: 6. From germline, CDR1 is SGHTA and CDR2 FQGNSA. This CDR3 contains 15 residues. In DNA, the CDR3 is TGTGCCAGCAGCTTTGCGCTAGCGGGGGCGGAGACCCAGTACTTC. This gives the protein CASSFALAGAETQYF.

The genes are TRBV4-3 and TRBJ1-2, with D perhaps matching TRBD1 (5 bases). Per the germline V gene, CDR1 is LGHNA and CDR2 is YSLEER. Trimming removed 3 bases from V and 2 bases from J, with 19 bases in between. This CDR3 spans 17 amino acids. CDR3 DNA sequence: TGCGCCAGCAGCCACTTCCGGCGCAGGGAAACAAACTATGGCTACACCTTC. Residues: CASSHFRRRETNYGYTF.

The chain couples TRBV5-6 to TRBJ1-3; possibly TRBD1 for D (5 bases). This CDR3 region has 16 residues. V was cut by 3 bases and J by 0 bases, with 13 bases left in between. The germline V gene has CDR1 SGHDT and CDR2 YYEEEE. This chain's CDR3 is CASSSSGLPSGNTIYF. CDR3 nucleotide sequence: TGTGCCAGCAGCTCGTCGGGACTGCCCTCTGGAAACACCATATATTTT. Using reference TRBV5-6 and TRBJ1-3 for the parts outside the CDR3, the full variable domain is DAGVTQSPTHLIKTRGQQVTLRCSPKSGHDTVSWYQQALGQGPQFIFQYYEEEERQRGNFPDRFSGHQFPNYSSELNVNALLLGDSALYLCASSSSGLPSGNTIYFGEGSWLTVV.